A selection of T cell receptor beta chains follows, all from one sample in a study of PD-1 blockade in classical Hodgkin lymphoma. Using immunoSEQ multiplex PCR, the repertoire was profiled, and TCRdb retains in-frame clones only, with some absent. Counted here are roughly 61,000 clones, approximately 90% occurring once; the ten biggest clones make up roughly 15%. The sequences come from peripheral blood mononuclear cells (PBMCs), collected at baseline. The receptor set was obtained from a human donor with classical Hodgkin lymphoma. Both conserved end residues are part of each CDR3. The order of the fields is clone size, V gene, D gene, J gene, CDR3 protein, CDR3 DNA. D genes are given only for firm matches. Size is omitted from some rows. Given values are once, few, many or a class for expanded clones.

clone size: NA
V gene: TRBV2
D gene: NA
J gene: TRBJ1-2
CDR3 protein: CASSARQEANYGYTF
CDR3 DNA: TGTGCCAGCAGTGCGAGACAGGAAGCTAACTATGGCTACACCTTC

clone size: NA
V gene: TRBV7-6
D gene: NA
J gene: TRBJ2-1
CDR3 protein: CASSLLASGNEQFF
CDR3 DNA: TGTGCCAGCAGCTTATTGGCCTCAGGGAATGAGCAGTTCTTC

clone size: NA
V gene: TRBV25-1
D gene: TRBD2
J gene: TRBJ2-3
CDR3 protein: CASSVGTMGNTQYF
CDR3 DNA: TGTGCCAGCAGTGTCGGGACTATGGGAAATACGCAGTATTTT

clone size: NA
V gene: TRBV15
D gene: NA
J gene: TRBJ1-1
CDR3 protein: CATSRDLAGKAFF
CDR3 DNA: TGTGCCACCAGCAGAGATTTGGCAGGCAAGGCTTTCTTT

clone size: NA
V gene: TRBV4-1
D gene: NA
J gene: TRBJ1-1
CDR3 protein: CASSQSPVIEEAFF
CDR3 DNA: TGCGCCAGCAGCCAAAGTCCCGTTATCGAGGAAGCTTTCTTT

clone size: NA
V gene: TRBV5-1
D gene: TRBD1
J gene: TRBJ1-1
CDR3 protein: CASSLTGGRVLNTEAFF
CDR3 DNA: TGCGCCAGCAGTTTGACAGGGGGTAGAGTCTTGAACACTGAAGCTTTCTTT

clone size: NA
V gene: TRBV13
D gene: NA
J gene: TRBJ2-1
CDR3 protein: CASSLPTLQQFF
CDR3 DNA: TGTGCCAGCAGCCTACCGACACTTCAGCAGTTCTTC

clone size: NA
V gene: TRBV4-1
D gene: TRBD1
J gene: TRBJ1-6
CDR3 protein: CASSLQGPDNSPLHF
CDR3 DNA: TGCGCCAGCAGCTTACAGGGGCCGGATAATTCACCCCTCCACTTT

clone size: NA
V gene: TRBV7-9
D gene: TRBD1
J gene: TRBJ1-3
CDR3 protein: CASSSPRTGKNTIYF
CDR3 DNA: TGTGCCAGCAGCTCACCTCGGACAGGGAAAAACACCATATATTTT

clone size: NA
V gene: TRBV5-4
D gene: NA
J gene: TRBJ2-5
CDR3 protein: CASSLEGLLVKETQYF
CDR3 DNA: TGTGCCAGCAGCTTGGAGGGACTGTTGGTTAAAGAGACCCAGTACTTC

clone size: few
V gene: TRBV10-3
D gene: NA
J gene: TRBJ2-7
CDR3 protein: CAISELKGRPYEQYF
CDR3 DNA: TGTGCCATCAGTGAGTTGAAGGGGAGGCCCTACGAGCAGTACTTC

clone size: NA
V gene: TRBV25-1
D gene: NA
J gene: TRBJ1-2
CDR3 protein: CASSEPGEGYGYTF
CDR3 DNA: TGTGCCAGCAGTGAACCGGGGGAGGGCTATGGCTACACCTTC

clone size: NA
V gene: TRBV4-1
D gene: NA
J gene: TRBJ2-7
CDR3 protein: CASSDRYEQYF
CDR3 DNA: TGCGCCAGCAGCGATAGGTACGAGCAGTACTTC

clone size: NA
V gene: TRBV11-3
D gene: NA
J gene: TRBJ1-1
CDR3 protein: CASSSMGTEAFF
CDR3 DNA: TGTGCCAGCAGCTCAATGGGCACTGAAGCTTTCTTT

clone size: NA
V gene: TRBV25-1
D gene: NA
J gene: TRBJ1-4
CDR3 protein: CASSARKGTEKLFF
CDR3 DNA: TGTGCCAGCAGTGCCCGTAAGGGAACTGAAAAACTGTTTTTT

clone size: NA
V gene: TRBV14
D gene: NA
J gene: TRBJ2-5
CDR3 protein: CASSQWDFEETQYF
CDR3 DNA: TGTGCCAGCAGCCAATGGGACTTTGAAGAGACCCAGTACTTC

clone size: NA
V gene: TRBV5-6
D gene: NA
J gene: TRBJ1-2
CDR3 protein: CASRGPFNYGYTF
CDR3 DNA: TGTGCCAGCAGGGGCCCATTTAACTATGGCTACACCTTC

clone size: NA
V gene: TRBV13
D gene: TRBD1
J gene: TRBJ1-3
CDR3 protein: CASSSLSQGERDTIYF
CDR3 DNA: TGTGCCAGCAGCTCGCTATCACAGGGGGAGAGGGACACCATATATTTT

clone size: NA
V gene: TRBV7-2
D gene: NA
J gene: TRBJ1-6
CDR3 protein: CASSLHDAAGTRSPLHF
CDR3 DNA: TGTGCCAGCAGCTTACACGACGCGGCAGGGACGCGTTCACCCCTCCACTTT

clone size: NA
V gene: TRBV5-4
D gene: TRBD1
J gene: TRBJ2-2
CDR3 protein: CASSWGTGRTGELFF
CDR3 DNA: TGTGCCAGCAGCTGGGGGACAGGGCGCACCGGGGAGCTGTTTTTT

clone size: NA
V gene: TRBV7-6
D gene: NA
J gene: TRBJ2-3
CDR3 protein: CASSLARKNTDTQYF
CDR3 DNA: TGTGCCAGCAGCTTAGCTCGTAAGAACACAGATACGCAGTATTTT

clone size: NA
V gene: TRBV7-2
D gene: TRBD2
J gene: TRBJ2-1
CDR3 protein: CASSPGGYNEQFF
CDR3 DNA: TGTGCCAGCAGCCCGGGGGGATACAATGAGCAGTTCTTC

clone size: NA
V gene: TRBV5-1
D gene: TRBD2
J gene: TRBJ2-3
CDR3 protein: CASSQGLAGATDTQYF
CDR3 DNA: TGCGCCAGCAGCCAAGGACTAGCGGGGGCCACAGATACGCAGTATTTT